This T cell receptor (beta chain) was recorded in a study of cytomegalovirus exposure and HLA in healthy donors. The PCR was carried out with 60 Vbeta primers and 13 Jbeta primers. Using immunoSEQ multiplex PCR, the repertoire was profiled, and TCRdb retains in-frame clones only, with some absent. The table lists around 110,000 clones, around 75% of them singletons, with roughly 0.92% in the top ten. The ends lost 1 base at V and 3 bases at J; junction bases unmatched: 9. Germline CDR1 is GTSNPN and CDR2 is SVGIG (reference sequence). CDR3 size: 16 residues. This rearrangement joins TRBV30 to TRBJ2-3, with 8 positions matching TRBD1. The sequence was collected from a woman aged 25 to 39 in good health and CMV-seronegative. The sequenced material came from PBMCs. CDR3 bases: TGTGCCTGGAGTGGGCTTGGGACAGGCGGGACAGATACGCAGTATTTT. It translates to CAWSGLGTGGTDTQYF.